Listed below are T cell receptor beta chains from one sample, sequenced in a study of tumor-infiltrating lymphocytes in primary liver carcinoma. TCRdb re-analysed the multiplex PCR reads in MiXCR, keeping a single row per CDR3 protein. The sample contains 25,000 to 35,000 distinct CDR3 sequences, around 70% of which appear only once. Source material: liver tumor tissue from sampling region 3. The receptor set was obtained from a woman aged 25 to 39 with primary liver carcinoma and hepatitis B virus infection. The CDR3 runs from the conserved cysteine through the conserved F or W.

V: TRBV12-3/TRBV12-4
J: TRBJ2-3
CDR3: CASSWGDTQYF

V: TRBV6-5
J: TRBJ2-7
CDR3: CGSSYKDSSSYEQYF

V: TRBV20-1
J: TRBJ1-5
CDR3: CSARGVTRNQPQHF

V: TRBV11-2
J: TRBJ2-7
CDR3: CASSLVVGLAGEDQYF

V: TRBV29-1
J: TRBJ2-1
CDR3: CSAPRDYNEQFF

V: TRBV11-2
J: TRBJ1-1
CDR3: CATSARDRGRKRWSNTEAFF

V: TRBV11-3
J: TRBJ2-1
CDR3: CASSRLAGGGYELFF

V: TRBV11-2
J: TRBJ1-1
CDR3: CASSQDRGRQIEAFF

V: TRBV28
J: TRBJ2-3
CDR3: CASSQTRLNTQYF

V: TRBV20-1
J: TRBJ1-1
CDR3: CSAPFGGATEDFF

V: TRBV6-5
J: TRBJ1-1
CDR3: CSSSSAGTLMNTEAFF

V: TRBV4-3
J: TRBJ2-1
CDR3: CASNQNVVGARDEQFF

V: TRBV10-3
J: TRBJ2-1
CDR3: CAISEGNSGSGQFF

V: TRBV11-2
J: TRBJ2-7
CDR3: CTSSLGQGDVYF

V: TRBV11-2
J: TRBJ1-1
CDR3: CANSARDRGRKRRSNTEAFF

V: TRBV6-5
J: TRBJ2-2
CDR3: CASPGRLVRVVRGELFF

V: TRBV11-1
J: TRBJ2-7
CDR3: CASSLGYLRGHYF